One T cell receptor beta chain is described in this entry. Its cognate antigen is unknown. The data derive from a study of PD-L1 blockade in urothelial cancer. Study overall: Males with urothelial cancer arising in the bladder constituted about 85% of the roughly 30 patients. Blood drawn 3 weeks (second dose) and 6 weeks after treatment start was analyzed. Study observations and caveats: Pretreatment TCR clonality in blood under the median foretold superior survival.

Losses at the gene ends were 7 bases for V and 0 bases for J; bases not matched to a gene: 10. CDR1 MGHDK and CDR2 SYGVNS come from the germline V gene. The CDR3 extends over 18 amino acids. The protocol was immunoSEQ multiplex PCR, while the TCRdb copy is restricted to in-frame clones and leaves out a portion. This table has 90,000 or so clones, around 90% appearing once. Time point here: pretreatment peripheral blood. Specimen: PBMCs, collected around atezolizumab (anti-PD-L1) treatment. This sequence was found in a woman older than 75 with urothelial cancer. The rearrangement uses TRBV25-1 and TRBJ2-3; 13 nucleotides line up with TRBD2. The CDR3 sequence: CASTKTSGRDSSTDTQYF. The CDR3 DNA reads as TGTGCCAGCACCAAAACTAGCGGGAGGGATTCTAGCACAGATACGCAGTATTTT.